This T cell receptor beta chain was sequenced for a study of CD8 T cells in ankylosing spondylitis (dated by TCRdb to the late 2010s). About the study as a whole: To find TCR variants linked to disease, the study profiled T cell receptor beta repertoires in ankylosing spondylitis patients and healthy donors. The whole study cohort included 108 healthy donors and 25 ankylosing spondylitis patients. Peripheral blood was sampled, and synovial fluid was also collected from ankylosing spondylitis patients.

General findings and caveats noted by the study authors: The disease-linked clones had a CD8+ phenotype and were found at relatively low frequencies in peripheral blood. Some TCR beta motif variants had previously been reported in synovial fluid and blood of reactive arthritis patients, which suggested common disease-initiation mechanisms. Blood from ankylosing spondylitis patients appeared to be characterized by a TCR beta motif composed of about eight highly homologous amino acid variants. The disease-linked clones were reported as significantly enriched in matched synovial fluid samples from ankylosing spondylitis patients.

Trimming costs V 0 bases and J 1 base, and their ends lie 9 bases apart. The CDR3 sequence holds 14 residues, the cysteine and phenylalanine included. Just the 42-base CDR3 DNA is kept, in frame starting at base 1. For CDR1 and CDR2, the germline V gene (reference sequence) lists DFQATT and SNEGSKA. This clonotype was observed a handful of times. The antigen this receptor binds is unknown. Base qualities are not provided; no much larger clone lies one nucleotide away. Instrument used: Illumina HiSeq 2500. Quantitative 5'-RACE with molecular barcodes was the method used to prepare the TCR beta libraries. The paper's data handling went like this. To identify disease-linked TCR variants, a new computational method was used, one built on a probabilistic model of VDJ rearrangement. TCRdb itself trimmed the public reads at Q25 with fastp, ran MiXCR and retained productive beta chains. One record per CDR3 amino acid sequence lists the most common genes and DNA. These V and J calls originate from TCRdb's pipeline instead of the authors' own analysis. The sample table holds about 750,000 distinct CDR3 sequences, of which 19% were seen once. The ten largest clones take up under 20% of the sample.

Sequencing was done on a sample of blood, either unsorted or a sorted T cell fraction (not recorded which). This receptor was identified in a male donor with ankylosing spondylitis. This chain joins TRBV20-1 to TRBJ1-1, with no confident D gene call. The nucleotides read TGCAGTGCTAGAGACCCTAGGAAGAACACTGAAGCTTTCTTT. Its coded protein is CSARDPRKNTEAFF.